This T cell receptor (beta chain) comes out of a study of shared clonotypes between healthy human individuals. Overall study: Three CD4 naive, three CD4 memory, two CD8 naive and one CD8 memory plate were used per donor. Notes on the study in general: Naive CD4 clonotypes were shared across a handful of donors at 5% to 6%.

Replicate PCRs run on sorted subsets employed 200 ng DNA, 25,000 to 35,000 T cell genomes. Profiled with immunoSEQ multiplex PCR; TCRdb holds only in-frame clones, not every one. Altogether under 2,500,000 clones are present, 95% being singletons, with the ten largest covering approximately 0.13%. CD4+ cells were split into CD45RA+ naive and CD45RA-negative memory subsets. For this clone: Its antigen is still unknown.

The origin of this receptor is a man between 18 and 29 years old in good health. Sample: naive CD4+ T cells sorted from blood. Subset: CD45RA+ positively selected.

The CDR3 region is CASSWDRSNEKLFF. The CDR3 DNA reads TGTGCCAGCAGCTGGGACCGCTCTAATGAAAAACTGTTTTTT. V and J are TRBV7-9 and TRBJ1-4, with TRBD1 as a possible D gene (5 bases). The CDR3 is 14 residues long. Trimming left V 4 bases short and J 3 bases short, with 9 bases between. CDR1 and CDR2 from the germline V gene are SEHNR and FQNEAQ (reference sequence). Filled out from reference TRBV7-9 and TRBJ1-4, the complete variable domain reads DTGVSQNPRHKITKRGQNVTFRCDPISEHNRLYWYRQTLGQGPEFLTYFQNEAQLEKSRLLSDRFSAERPKGSFSTLEIQRTEQGDSAMYLCASSWDRSNEKLFFGSGTQLSVL.